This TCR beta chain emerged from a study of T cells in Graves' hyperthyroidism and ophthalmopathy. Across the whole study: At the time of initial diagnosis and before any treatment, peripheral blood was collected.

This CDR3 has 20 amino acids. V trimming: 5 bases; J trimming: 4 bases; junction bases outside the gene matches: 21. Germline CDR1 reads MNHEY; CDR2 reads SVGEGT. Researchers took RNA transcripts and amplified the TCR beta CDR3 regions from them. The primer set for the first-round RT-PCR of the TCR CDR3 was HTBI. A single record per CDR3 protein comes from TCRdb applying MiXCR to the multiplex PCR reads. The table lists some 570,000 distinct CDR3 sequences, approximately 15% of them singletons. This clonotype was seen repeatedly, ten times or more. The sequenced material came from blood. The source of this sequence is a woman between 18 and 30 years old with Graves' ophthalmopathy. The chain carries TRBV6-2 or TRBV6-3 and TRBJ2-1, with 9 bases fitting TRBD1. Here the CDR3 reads CASSHRGRSQPFRRYNEQFF. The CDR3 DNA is TGTGCCAGCAGTCACAGGGGGCGATCCCAGCCTTTCCGACGGTACAATGAGCAGTTCTTC.